The source of this T cell receptor beta chain is a study of beta chain features in type 1 diabetes. Regarding the study as a whole: Across patients, naive, central memory and Treg TCRB repertoires exhibited apparently greater similarity than was observed across healthy donors.

The study reverse transcribed the entire isolated RNA, so it sequenced expressed TCRB transcripts. Generated by immunoSEQ multiplex PCR, the TCRdb table keeps only in-frame clones and is missing some. The table shows a few hundred thousand clones, with roughly 15% occurring only once. About this clone itself: Its matching antigen is unknown.

Germline V gene sequence: CDR1 SQVTM, CDR2 ANQGSEA. This CDR3 has 15 amino acids. Trimming cost V 3 bases and J 7 bases; bases outside gene matches: 12. The receptor was isolated from a woman between 18 and 30 years old in good health. Sequencing input: naive CD4+ T cells from blood. J is TRBJ2-1 and V is TRBV29-1; TRBD1 matches 7 bases. The CDR3, as DNA: TGCAGCGTTGATGGTAGCCAGGGGGAGATTAATGAGCAGTTCTTC. This encodes CSVDGSQGEINEQFF.